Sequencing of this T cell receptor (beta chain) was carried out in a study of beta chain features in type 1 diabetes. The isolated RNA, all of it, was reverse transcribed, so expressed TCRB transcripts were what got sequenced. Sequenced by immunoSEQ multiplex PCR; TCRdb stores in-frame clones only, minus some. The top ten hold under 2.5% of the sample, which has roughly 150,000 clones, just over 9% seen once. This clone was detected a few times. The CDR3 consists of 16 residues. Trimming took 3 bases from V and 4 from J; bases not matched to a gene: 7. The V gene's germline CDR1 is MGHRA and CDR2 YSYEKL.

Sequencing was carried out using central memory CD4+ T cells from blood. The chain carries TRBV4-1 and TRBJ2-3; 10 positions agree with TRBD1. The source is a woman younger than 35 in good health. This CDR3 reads CASSHLGQGLADTQYF. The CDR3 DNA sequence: TGCGCCAGCAGCCACCTGGGACAGGGGCTCGCAGATACGCAGTATTTT.